This T cell receptor (beta chain) came from a study of Ad26.COV2.S vaccination and SARS-CoV-2 variants. At the level of the study: The study gave Ad26.COV2.S intramuscularly, once or twice 56 days apart.

The assay was immunoSEQ multiplex PCR, and TCRdb's table has in-frame clones only and misses some. Among roughly 240,000 clones listed, approximately 88% were seen once. V dropped 0 bases and J dropped 1 base, with 5 bases sitting between them. Per the germline V gene, CDR1 is SGHDT and CDR2 is YYEEEE. The CDR3 contains 13 residues. Treatment given: some 19 received Ad26.COV2.S at low or high dose, single or two shots; about 5 received placebo; per-sample allocation not given. Specimen acquisition occurred on day 63 following the initial vaccine or placebo injection. This TCR derives from a person aged 18-65 years who received the Ad26.COV2.S COVID-19 vaccine or a placebo. The V call is TRBV5-6, the J call TRBJ2-7; no clear D. Sequencing used peripheral blood, obtained in a trial of Ad26.COV2.S vaccine versus placebo. The CDR3 coding sequence is TGTGCCAGCAGCTTGGTCAAATCCTACGAGCAGTACTTC. It codes for CASSLVKSYEQYF.